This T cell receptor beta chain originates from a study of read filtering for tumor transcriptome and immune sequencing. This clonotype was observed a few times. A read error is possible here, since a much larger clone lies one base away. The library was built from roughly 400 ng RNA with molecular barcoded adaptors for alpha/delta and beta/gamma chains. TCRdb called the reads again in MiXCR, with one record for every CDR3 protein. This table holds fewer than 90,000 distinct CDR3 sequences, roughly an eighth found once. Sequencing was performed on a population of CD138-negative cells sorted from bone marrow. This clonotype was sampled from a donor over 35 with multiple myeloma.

This chain's CDR3 is CASSLELTGYYGYTF. The CDR3 coding sequence is TGCGCCAGCAGCTTGGAACTCACAGGGTACTATGGCTACACCTTC. This chain links TRBV5-1 with TRBJ1-2, with D possibly being TRBD1 (6 bases). The CDR3 loop spans 15 amino acids. Germline CDR1 reads SGHRS; CDR2 reads YFSETQ. Trimming removed 0 bases at V and 3 bases at J, with 12 bases between.